The 14 T cell receptor beta chains below were found in one sample sequenced in a study of PD-1 blockade in classical Hodgkin lymphoma. Time point reported: cycle 4 day 1 (C4D1), after about 6 weeks of nivolumab. Each patient relapsed following autologous stem cell transplantation, and prior brentuximab vedotin exposure differed. Thawed PBMCs yielded CD4+ T cells through magnetic negative selection. Only in-frame clones appear in the TCRdb table, and some are missing; sequencing was by immunoSEQ multiplex PCR. Of fewer than 35,000 clones detected, approximately 90% appear once; the ten largest clones hold roughly 0.33%. Sample: CD4+ T cells from blood, taken before the fourth cycle of nivolumab. The receptors were gathered from a human donor with classical Hodgkin lymphoma.

This sequence joins TRBV9 and TRBJ2-1; TRBD2 aligns across 8 bases. The CDR3 runs 16 residues. With 0 bases clipped from V and 8 bases from J, the junction kept 10 bases outside the gene matches. Germline V lookup: CDR1 SGDLS, CDR2 YYNGEE. The DNA for the CDR3 is TGTGCCAGCAGCGTAGTTTCAGCGGGAGCGGGGTATGAGCAGTTCTTC. Encoded protein: CASSVVSAGAGYEQFF.

V gene TRBV28 combines with J gene TRBJ2-6; no reliable D call. Germline-derived CDR1 and CDR2 are MDHEN and SYDVKM. Trimming cost V 2 bases and J 0 bases, with 11 bases left between them. The CDR3 is 17 residues long. The CDR3 sequence is CASSLPSAPSGANVLTF. CDR3 DNA: TGTGCCAGCAGTTTACCTTCAGCTCCCTCTGGGGCCAACGTCCTGACTTTC.

V and J are TRBV19 and TRBJ1-2, with TRBD1 matching over 7 bases. Per germline, CDR1 LNHDA and CDR2 SQIVND (reference sequence). V lost 7 bases to trimming and J lost 0 bases; unmatched junction nucleotides: 8. This CDR3 spans 15 amino acids. The CDR3 DNA sequence: TGTGCCAGTAACTACAGGGGCTTAGCTAACTATGGCTACACCTTC. Translation: CASNYRGLANYGYTF.

This chain joins TRBV6-5 and TRBJ1-4, with TRBD1 matching over 8 bases. Looked up from germline, CDR1 is MNHEY and CDR2 is SVGAGI. The CDR3 totals 16 residues. The V gene end was trimmed by 1 base and the J gene end by 10 bases; junction bases not matched to a gene: 11. CDR3 DNA: TGTGCCAGCAGTTACTTCCCCTCAGGACAGGGAATAAAACTGTTTTTT. It codes for CASSYFPSGQGIKLFF.

The chain employs TRBV6-5 and TRBJ2-7; 7 positions agree with TRBD2. CDR1 MNHEY and CDR2 SVGAGI come from the germline V gene. The CDR3 loop spans 15 amino acids. J lost 2 bases, V lost 0 bases, and 4 bases had no gene match. CDR3 DNA sequence: TGTGCCAGCAGTTACTCGGTGGGGACTACCTACGAGCAGTACTTC. Its translation: CASSYSVGTTYEQYF.

This clone was picked up one time. The chain carries TRBV5-6 and TRBJ1-1; D not resolved. Germline CDR1 is SGHDT and CDR2 is YYEEEE. V was pared by 0 bases and J by 1 base, with 10 bases between. This CDR3 is built from 15 residues. DNA of the CDR3: TGTGCCAGCAGCTTGGGTTGGGTTCGGAACACTGAAGCTTTCTTT. This encodes CASSLGWVRNTEAFF.

This chain links TRBV28 with TRBJ1-3; a possible D gene is TRBD1 (5 bases). Germline V lookup: CDR1 MDHEN, CDR2 SYDVKM. The CDR3 spans 14 residues. Trimming left V 8 bases short and J 1 base short, with 12 bases between. The CDR3 DNA is TGTGCCAGCTCTGCGGGACCGTCTGGAAACACCATATATTTT. As protein: CASSAGPSGNTIYF.

The rearrangement joins TRBV19 to TRBJ2-5, with a tentative D call TRBD2 (6 bases). Trimming cost V 6 bases and J 2 bases, with 16 bases left between them. The CDR3 consists of 15 residues. Germline CDR1 is LNHDA and CDR2 is SQIVND (reference sequence). As DNA, the CDR3 is TGTGCCAGTAGAACGCGGGGTGGGGCACAAGAGACCCAGTACTTC. Its translation: CASRTRGGAQETQYF.

The chain has TRBV30 and TRBJ2-5, with 11 bases that match TRBD2. The V gene end was trimmed by 3 bases and the J gene end by 2 bases; junction bases not matched to a gene: 5. The CDR3 contains 15 residues. Germline V gene sequence: CDR1 GTSNPN, CDR2 SVGIG (reference sequence). CDR3 sequence reads: CAWSEGTSGQETQYF. CDR3 in DNA: TGTGCCTGGAGCGAAGGGACTAGCGGACAAGAGACCCAGTACTTC.

The CDR3 coding sequence is TGTGCCAGCAGCTTGCAGGGCCCGAACACCGGGGAGCTGTTTTTT. It translates to CASSLQGPNTGELFF. The chain couples TRBV5-4 to TRBJ2-2, with D possibly matching TRBD1 (5 bases). The CDR3 is 15 amino acids. Trimming stripped 1 base from V and 0 bases from J, with 7 bases between. Germline CDR1 reads SGHNT; CDR2 reads YYREEE (reference sequence).

The rearrangement links TRBV10-3 to TRBJ1-1; D remains unclear. This CDR3 comprises 13 residues. Germline V lookup: CDR1 ENHRY, CDR2 SYGVKD. The ends were cut back, 5 bases at V and 1 base at J, with 8 bases in the middle. The CDR3 coding sequence is TGTGCCATCAGTACTTTTCAGAACACTGAAGCTTTCTTT. Translating gives CAISTFQNTEAFF.

This rearrangement joins TRBV28 to TRBJ1-3; no clear D. The V end lost 6 bases, the J end lost 1 base, and 10 bases lay between the germline ends. CDR3 length: 14 residues. Germline V gene data show CDR1 as MDHEN and CDR2 as SYDVKM. CDR3 amino acids: CASSELRSGNTIYF. In DNA, the CDR3 is TGTGCCAGCAGCGAATTGCGATCTGGAAACACCATATATTTT. Drawing the rest from reference TRBV28 and TRBJ1-3, the complete variable domain is DVKVTQSSRYLVKRTGEKVFLECVQDMDHENMFWYRQDPGLGLRLIYFSYDVKMKEKGDIPEGYSVSREKKERFSLILESASTNQTSMYLCASSELRSGNTIYFGEGSWLTVV.

This rearrangement joins TRBV5-1 to TRBJ2-1, with D uncertain. Germline CDR1 is SGHRS and CDR2 is YFSETQ. V lost 1 base and J 12 bases, leaving 14 bases between the germline ends. This CDR3 region has 13 residues. CDR3 sequence reads: CASSLNLILWQFF. Written as DNA, the CDR3 is TGCGCCAGCAGCTTGAACCTCATTTTATGGCAGTTCTTC.

The rearrangement links TRBV13 to TRBJ2-6; D gene unclear. The CDR3 is made up of 15 amino acids. Trimming removed 7 bases from V and 4 bases from J, with 14 bases in between. CDR1 is PRHDT, CDR2 FYEKMQ, per germline (reference sequence). The CDR3: CASTPKPRGANVLTF. CDR3 DNA sequence: TGTGCCAGCACACCTAAGCCTCGGGGGGCCAACGTCCTGACTTTC.